The 24 T cell receptor beta chains below all came from one sample that was sequenced in a study of blood T cell repertoires in COVID-19. Libraries were prepared by immunoSEQ multiplex PCR; TCRdb keeps only in-frame clonotypes and omits some of them. Of about 220,000 clones in the sample, approximately 85% were seen once. Specimen: peripheral blood. The receptor source for this set is a woman between 65 and 79 years old with COVID-19, enrolled during active disease.

As for this clone: Different DNA sequences within this sample yield the same CDR3. In DNA form, the CDR3 reads TGTGCCAGCAGCGTAACGGGGGAATCCTACAATGAGCAGTTCTTC. Translating it yields CASSVTGESYNEQFF. V usage is TRBV9 and J usage is TRBJ2-1; a possible D gene is TRBD2 (6 bases). The V end lost 1 base, the J end lost 1 base, and 9 bases lay between the germline ends. Per germline, CDR1 SGDLS and CDR2 YYNGEE. The CDR3 contains 15 residues.

The chain joins TRBV29-1 to TRBJ1-1; TRBD1 is a possible D gene (5 bases). The length of the CDR3 is 12 residues. The germline V gene encodes CDR1 SQVTM and CDR2 ANQGSEA. V gave up 4 bases and J gave up 5 bases, with 11 bases separating them. The CDR3 region has the DNA TGCAGCGTTGGAATCGGGGGAACTGAAGCTTTCTTT. This encodes CSVGIGGTEAFF.

This clone turned up a few times. The J gene is TRBJ1-1, the V gene TRBV6-5; D ambiguous. This CDR3 comprises 14 residues. Germline CDR1 is MNHEY and CDR2 is SVGAGI. Between the trimmed V and J ends, which lost 6 bases and 0 bases, there was a span of 11 bases. CDR3 in amino acids: CASRPENMNTEAFF. The CDR3 DNA reads as TGTGCCAGCAGACCAGAAAACATGAACACTGAAGCTTTCTTT.

This clone came up once. V and J are TRBV2 and TRBJ1-6; no definite D call. Trimming stripped 6 bases from V and 5 bases from J, with 5 bases between. The germline V gene has CDR1 SNHLY and CDR2 FYNNEI. CDR3 length equals 12 residues. The CDR3 DNA sequence: TGTGCCAGCAGGGAGGATAATTCACCCCTCCACTTT. The encoded protein is CASREDNSPLHF.

V usage is TRBV5-1 and J usage is TRBJ1-3; no clear D. The germline V gene encodes CDR1 SGHRS and CDR2 YFSETQ. There are 12 residues in the CDR3. Between the trimmed V and J ends, which lost 1 base and 8 bases, there was a span of 7 bases. In nucleotides, the CDR3 is TGCGCCAGCAGCTTGCCCGGAGACACCATATATTTT. This codes for CASSLPGDTIYF.

This chain joins TRBV5-1 and TRBJ2-2; 15 bases are a match to TRBD2. V gave up 4 bases and J gave up 1 base; unmatched junction bases: 2. The CDR3 length is 17 residues. CDR1 is SGHRS and CDR2 is YFSETQ in the germline V gene. CDR3 in amino acids: CASSGGLAGGNTGELFF. DNA for the CDR3: TGCGCCAGCAGCGGGGGACTAGCGGGAGGGAACACCGGGGAGCTGTTTTTT. Full variable domain (remainder filled in from reference TRBV5-1 and TRBJ2-2): KAGVTQTPRYLIKTRGQQVTLSCSPISGHRSVSWYQQTPGQGLQFLFEYFSETQRNKGNFPGRFSGRQFSNSRSEMNVSTLELGDSALYLCASSGGLAGGNTGELFFGEGSRLTVL.

The J gene is TRBJ2-2, the V gene TRBV2; 8 bases are a match to TRBD2. The germline gives CDR1 SNHLY, CDR2 FYNNEI. The length of the CDR3 is 16 residues. J was trimmed by 4 bases and V by 2 bases; bases with no gene match: 6. DNA for the CDR3: TGTGCCAGCAGTGAACAGGGCGGGAGGTCCACCGGGGAGCTGTTTTTT. It encodes CASSEQGGRSTGELFF.

This clone was observed a single time. This rearrangement joins TRBV7-9 to TRBJ1-2, with a weak D call TRBD1 (5 bases). Germline lookup yields CDR1 SEHNR and CDR2 FQNEAQ (reference sequence). With 0 bases removed from V and 4 bases from J, the gap between germline ends came to 12 bases. This CDR3 is built from 15 residues. In nucleotides, the CDR3 is TGTGCCAGCAGCTTAGCGTTGGCCGGGGGCTATGGCTACACCTTC. This translates into CASSLALAGGYGYTF. Combining the CDR3 with reference TRBV7-9 and TRBJ1-2 gives the whole variable domain DTGVSQNPRHKITKRGQNVTFRCDPISEHNRLYWYRQTLGQGPEFLTYFQNEAQLEKSRLLSDRFSAERPKGSFSTLEIQRTEQGDSAMYLCASSLALAGGYGYTFGSGTRLTVV.

V is TRBV19 and J is TRBJ1-5; the D is unclear. There are 13 residues in the CDR3. Trimming shortened V by 5 bases and J by 5 bases, and 10 bases separated the two germline ends. The germline CDR1 and CDR2 sequences are LNHDA and SQIVND (reference sequence). CDR3 region: CASSPRGDQPQHF. CDR3 DNA sequence: TGTGCCAGTAGTCCGAGAGGCGATCAGCCCCAGCATTTT.

The rearrangement uses TRBV6-5 and TRBJ2-1; no clear D. Trimming stripped 6 bases from V and 4 bases from J, with 13 bases between. The CDR3 has 14 amino acids. The germline gives CDR1 MNHEY, CDR2 SVGAGI. The CDR3 bases are TGTGCCAGCAGGGGCTCGGTGGATTACAATGAGCAGTTCTTC. Encoded protein: CASRGSVDYNEQFF.

The chain is built from TRBV27 and TRBJ2-1, with D possibly TRBD2 on 5 matching bases. CDR1 is MNHEY, CDR2 SMNVEV, per germline (reference sequence). The CDR3 contains 16 residues. Trimming shortened V by 2 bases and J by 3 bases, and 14 bases separated the two germline ends. CDR3 residues: CASSLMAAGIYNEQFF. The DNA for the CDR3 is TGTGCCAGCAGTTTAATGGCGGCGGGCATCTACAATGAGCAGTTCTTC.

The chain carries TRBV9 and TRBJ2-1; D perhaps matches TRBD1 (6 bases). From germline, CDR1 is SGDLS and CDR2 YYNGEE. CDR3 length: 15 residues. V dropped 2 bases and J dropped 2 bases, with 11 bases sitting between them. The CDR3 reads CASSVMGAPYNEQFF. CDR3 sequence (DNA): TGTGCCAGCAGCGTGATGGGGGCTCCCTACAATGAGCAGTTCTTC.

This sequence joins TRBV7-6 and TRBJ1-1; 7 bases line up with TRBD1. Germline V gene lookup returns CDR1 SGHVS and CDR2 FNYEAQ. The ends lost 4 bases at V and 0 bases at J; junction bases unmatched: 5. This CDR3 has 15 residues. For the CDR3, the DNA is TGTGCCAGCAGCTCAACGACAGGGCTGAACACTGAAGCTTTCTTT. Protein: CASSSTTGLNTEAFF.

The genes are TRBV28 and TRBJ1-2; 8 positions match TRBD1. Unmatched junction bases numbered 0, after V lost 4 bases and J lost 8 bases. This CDR3 has 11 residues. Germline CDR1 is MDHEN and CDR2 is SYDVKM. The DNA of the CDR3 is TGTGCCAGCAGTTCAGGGGGCGGCTACACCTTC. It is translated as CASSSGGGYTF.

The chain uses TRBV14 and TRBJ2-7, with D uncertain. The length of the CDR3 is 13 residues. In germline, CDR1 is SGHDN, CDR2 FVKESK. Trimming pared 5 bases from V and 5 bases from J, leaving 13 bases between. CDR3 sequence (DNA): TGTGCCAGCAGCTCCCCTCTATTTGACGAGCAGTACTTC. Translated: CASSSPLFDEQYF. The full variable domain, its missing parts supplied by reference TRBV14 and TRBJ2-7, is EAGVTQFPSHSVIEKGQTVTLRCDPISGHDNLYWYRRVMGKEIKFLLHFVKESKQDESGMPNNRFLAERTGGTYSTLKVQPAELEDSGVYFCASSSPLFDEQYFGPGTRLTVT.

This clone was seen more than once but under ten times. An end of the junction does not agree with germline; a read error may underlie this. This chain connects TRBV19 to TRBJ1-1, with no clear D. The germline gives CDR1 LNHDA, CDR2 SQIVND (reference sequence). The CDR3 sequence is 12 residues long. The CDR3 coding sequence is TGTGCCAGTAGTATAATTAACAGTGAAGCTTTCTTT. Protein: CASSIINSEAFF.

The count of this clone is one. The chain uses TRBV24-1 and TRBJ2-3; 10 nucleotides agree with TRBD2. With 4 bases clipped from V and 0 bases from J, the junction kept 3 bases outside the gene matches. Germline-derived CDR1 and CDR2 are KGHDR and SFDVKD. There are 16 residues in the CDR3. Here the CDR3 DNA reads TGTGCCACCAGTGAAGCGGGAGGGCCAAGCACAGATACGCAGTATTTT. Translated: CATSEAGGPSTDTQYF.

This chain links TRBV9 with TRBJ2-1, with TRBD2 matching over 8 bases. The CDR3 is 14 amino acids. Unmatched junction bases numbered 4, after V lost 1 base and J lost 7 bases. Germline CDR1 and CDR2: SGDLS and YYNGEE. The chain's CDR3 is CASSVSPSGNEQFF. The CDR3 bases are TGTGCCAGCAGCGTAAGTCCTAGCGGGAATGAGCAGTTCTTC. The variable domain in full, completed from reference TRBV9 and TRBJ2-1, reads DSGVTQTPKHLITATGQRVTLRCSPRSGDLSVYWYQQSLDQGLQFLIQYYNGEERAKGNILERFSAQQFPDLHSELNLSSLELGDSALYFCASSVSPSGNEQFFGPGTRLTVL.

The gene calls are TRBV2 and TRBJ2-3; D is undetermined. The CDR3 runs to 17 residues. Trimming stripped 5 bases from V and 2 bases from J, with 20 bases between. Germline values: CDR1 SNHLY, CDR2 FYNNEI. The CDR3 bases are TGTGCCAGCAGTCGCGATCCGAATCTCTCTTACACAGATACGCAGTATTTT. Translated, it gives CASSRDPNLSYTDTQYF.

The chain combines TRBV11-2 with TRBJ1-2; possibly TRBD1 for D (5 bases). Between the trimmed V and J ends, which lost 5 bases and 2 bases, there was a span of 15 bases. There are 15 residues in the CDR3. The germline gives CDR1 SGHAT, CDR2 FQNNGV. CDR3: CASSGDSYPNYGYTF. The CDR3 coding sequence is TGTGCCAGCAGCGGCGACAGCTATCCAAACTATGGCTACACCTTC.

The table lists this clone with a count of one. The rearrangement joins TRBV24-1 to TRBJ2-3; perhaps TRBD1 as D (6 bases). The CDR3 consists of 15 residues. The germline V gene has CDR1 KGHDR and CDR2 SFDVKD. With 4 bases removed from V and 0 bases from J, the gap between germline ends came to 10 bases. The CDR3 region has the DNA TGTGCCACCAGTGACCCGAGGGGGAGCACAGATACGCAGTATTTT. It yields the protein CATSDPRGSTDTQYF.

The chain carries TRBV6-2 or TRBV6-3 and TRBJ1-1; 7 nucleotides line up with TRBD1. V shed 5 bases, J shed 11 bases, and the junction held 11 bases outside the gene matches. CDR1 MNHEY and CDR2 SVGEGT come from the germline V gene. This CDR3 has 13 amino acids. The CDR3 nucleotides read TGTGCCAGCAGTCCCCCGGGACAGTCATTTGCTTTCTTT. Translated, it gives CASSPPGQSFAFF.

V and J are TRBV4-1 and TRBJ1-3; unclear D gene. This CDR3 is 16 amino acids long. Trimming pared 0 bases from V and 3 bases from J, leaving 12 bases between. Germline CDR1 reads MGHRA; CDR2 reads YSYEKL. The CDR3 sequence: CASSQDAAGNGNTIYF. CDR3 DNA sequence: TGCGCCAGCAGCCAAGATGCCGCGGGGAATGGAAACACCATATATTTT.

This chain links TRBV11-2 with TRBJ2-1; TRBD2 matches at 13 bases. Looked up from germline, CDR1 is SGHAT and CDR2 is FQNNGV. V lost 5 bases and J lost 8; bases outside the gene matches: 3. The CDR3 has 14 amino acids. CDR3 sequence (DNA): TGTGCCAGCAGCCCGGGACTAGCGGGACATGAGCAGTTCTTC. It codes for CASSPGLAGHEQFF.